Detailed here is one T cell receptor (beta chain). This specimen belongs to a study of blood T cell repertoires in COVID-19. Looking at the study overall: Sample material is recorded as cDNA or gDNA derived from T cells, B-cell-depleted T cells, or PBMCs.

Germline CDR1 GTSNPN, CDR2 SVGIG (reference sequence). The CDR3 is made up of 14 amino acids. The V gene lost 2 bases and the J gene lost 5 bases, with 13 bases spanning the gap. Sequencing used immunoSEQ multiplex PCR; TCRdb keeps in-frame clones, though not all of them. The sample yields around 180,000 clones, approximately 88% seen once. The specimen was peripheral blood. The chain links TRBV30 to TRBJ2-4; the D gene is possibly TRBD1 (5 bases). The receptor's source is a woman between 25 and 40 years old with acute or convalescent COVID-19. The CDR3: CAWSSFSRENIQYF. The DNA for the CDR3 is TGTGCCTGGAGTAGCTTTTCCAGGGAAAACATTCAGTACTTC.